These 28 T cell receptor beta chains were all obtained from the same sample, sequenced in a study of blood T cell repertoires in COVID-19. The protocol was immunoSEQ multiplex PCR, while the TCRdb copy is restricted to in-frame clones and leaves out a portion. Counted here are 250,000 to 400,000 clones, roughly 85% occurring once; the ten biggest clones make up 1.5% to 2%. The sequenced material came from PBMCs or T cells enriched from blood (not recorded which). Receptor source: a woman aged 25-40 years who had been exposed to COVID-19.

The V and J genes are TRBV28 and TRBJ2-3; a possible D gene is TRBD2 (5 bases). V shed 3 bases and J shed 2 bases, with 6 bases lying between them. Germline V CDR1 and CDR2: MDHEN, SYDVKM. The CDR3 sequence is 13 residues long. CDR3 sequence: CASSLEATDTQYF. The CDR3 DNA reads as TGTGCCAGCAGTTTGGAGGCCACAGATACGCAGTATTTT.

J is TRBJ1-4 and V is TRBV5-6, with D unclear. V was clipped by 4 bases and J by 8 bases, with 12 bases between them. The CDR3 runs to 13 residues. The germline V gene encodes CDR1 SGHDT and CDR2 YYEEEE. The CDR3, as DNA: TGTGCCAGCAGCCAAAACTATATCGAAAAACTGTTTTTT. Residues: CASSQNYIEKLFF.

The chain uses TRBV5-1 and TRBJ2-7; no definite D call. Germline lookup yields CDR1 SGHRS and CDR2 YFSETQ. The CDR3 sequence is 16 residues long. The V end was cut by 4 bases, the J end by 1 base, with 18 bases between. The CDR3 sequence is CASSAGSNSRSYEQYF. Written as DNA, the CDR3 is TGCGCCAGCAGCGCCGGGTCCAATTCCCGTTCCTACGAGCAGTACTTC.

The sample holds one count of this clone. The J gene is TRBJ1-3, the V gene TRBV23-1; weak D call: TRBD1 (5 bases). TRBV23-1 falls under the ORF class, with uncertain function. Deletions cut 3 bases from V and 0 bases from J, with 9 bases between. The CDR3 contains 15 residues. The CDR3 region is CASSHRRVSGNTIYF. DNA for the CDR3: TGCGCCAGCAGTCATCGCAGGGTCTCTGGAAACACCATATATTTT.

The rearrangement joins TRBV5-1 to TRBJ2-1; a weak D match, TRBD2 (5 bases). V dropped 3 bases and J dropped 12 bases, with 13 bases sitting between them. In germline, CDR1 is SGHRS, CDR2 YFSETQ. The CDR3 loop spans 12 amino acids. The CDR3 sequence: CASSSPVDLQFF. The DNA for the CDR3 is TGCGCCAGCAGCTCTCCGGTGGACTTGCAGTTCTTC.

V usage is TRBV27 and J usage is TRBJ2-1, with 9 bases matching TRBD2. The CDR3 loop spans 15 amino acids. With 4 bases clipped from V and 9 bases from J, the junction kept 10 bases outside the gene matches. Germline lookup yields CDR1 MNHEY and CDR2 SMNVEV (reference sequence). This CDR3 reads CASSSSGELIGEQFF. The CDR3 DNA reads as TGTGCCAGCAGTTCTAGCGGGGAATTGATAGGTGAGCAGTTCTTC.

V usage is TRBV9 and J usage is TRBJ2-3; 10 nucleotides align to TRBD2. Per the germline V gene, CDR1 is SGDLS and CDR2 is YYNGEE. The CDR3 is 14 residues long. V trimming: 3 bases; J trimming: 9 bases; junction bases outside the gene matches: 7. Here the CDR3 reads CASSGGLAGVTQYF. Here the CDR3 DNA reads TGTGCCAGCAGCGGGGGTCTAGCGGGGGTAACGCAGTATTTT.

This clone was counted once. The V call is TRBV10-3, the J call TRBJ1-2; D possibly corresponds to TRBD1 (6 bases). The CDR3 spans 15 residues. The V and J ends lost 2 bases and 6 bases respectively, with 16 bases between them. Germline V gene sequence: CDR1 ENHRY, CDR2 SYGVKD. Here the CDR3 reads CAISEPISDSHGYTF. CDR3 DNA: TGTGCCATCAGTGAGCCGATCTCGGACAGCCATGGCTACACCTTC.

The genes are TRBV19 and TRBJ2-5; perhaps TRBD2 as D (5 bases). The CDR3 extends over 15 amino acids. The V end lost 3 bases, the J end lost 2 bases, and 13 bases lay between the germline ends. From germline, CDR1 is LNHDA and CDR2 SQIVND (reference sequence). This chain's CDR3 is CASSIGEIRQETQYF. CDR3 in DNA: TGTGCCAGTAGTATCGGGGAAATCCGACAAGAGACCCAGTACTTC.

The V gene is TRBV3-1 (or the pseudogene TRBV3-2), the J gene TRBJ2-7; D not certain. The ends were cut back, 1 base at V and 1 base at J, with 8 bases in the middle. CDR3 size: 14 residues. The V gene's germline CDR1 is LGHDT and CDR2 YNNKEL (reference sequence). The CDR3 here is CASSQGAESYEQYF. The CDR3 bases are TGTGCCAGCAGCCAAGGGGCAGAATCCTACGAGCAGTACTTC.

The chain combines TRBV5-1 with TRBJ1-4, with TRBD1 matching over 7 bases. The germline V gene encodes CDR1 SGHRS and CDR2 YFSETQ. J lost 8 bases, V lost 3 bases, and 10 bases had no gene match. The CDR3 spans 15 residues. CDR3 protein: CASSSLGQVEEKLFF. The CDR3 nucleotides read TGCGCCAGCAGCTCATTAGGACAGGTAGAGGAAAAACTGTTTTTT.

The gene calls are TRBV5-4 and TRBJ1-2; D is ambiguous. Trimming removed 2 bases at V and 4 bases at J, with 15 bases between. In germline, CDR1 is SGHNT, CDR2 YYREEE (reference sequence). The CDR3 loop spans 15 amino acids. The CDR3 region is CASSLSGSGIYGYTF. The CDR3 DNA reads TGTGCCAGCAGCTTATCCGGGAGTGGGATCTATGGCTACACCTTC.

The chain joins TRBV4-3 to TRBJ1-1; D remains unclear. Germline CDR1 reads LGHNA; CDR2 reads YSLEER. V was cut by 4 bases and J by 3 bases, with 18 bases left in between. This CDR3 has 16 residues. CDR3 in DNA: TGCGCCAGCAGCCCCACAACGGGCGGCGGGGACACTGAAGCTTTCTTT. Amino acids: CASSPTTGGGDTEAFF.

V is TRBV20-1 and J is TRBJ2-3; tentatively, D is TRBD2 (6 bases). CDR1 is DFQATT and CDR2 is SNEGSKA in the germline V gene (reference sequence). With 3 bases removed from V and 2 bases from J, the gap between germline ends came to 15 bases. The length of the CDR3 is 15 residues. The CDR3 sequence: CSASKDGGATDTQYF. Written as DNA, the CDR3 is TGCAGTGCTAGTAAAGACGGCGGGGCCACAGATACGCAGTATTTT.

The V and J genes are TRBV9 and TRBJ2-3, with 8 bases aligning to TRBD2. This CDR3 region has 16 residues. Per germline, CDR1 SGDLS and CDR2 YYNGEE. The ends lost 1 base at V and 2 bases at J; junction bases unmatched: 6. The CDR3 spells CASSVFQLAVTDTQYF. The CDR3 DNA reads as TGTGCCAGCAGCGTATTTCAACTAGCGGTCACAGATACGCAGTATTTT.

V gene TRBV9 combines with J gene TRBJ2-7; D may be TRBD1 (6 bases). V lost 0 bases and J lost 0, with 13 bases in between. CDR1 and CDR2 from the germline V gene are SGDLS and YYNGEE. The CDR3 runs to 16 residues. CDR3 sequence: CASSVDAQGPSYEQYF. The CDR3 region has the DNA TGTGCCAGCAGCGTAGACGCCCAGGGGCCCTCCTACGAGCAGTACTTC.

The chain recombines TRBV28 with TRBJ2-7, with a tentative D call TRBD1 (6 bases). With 2 bases removed from V and 1 base from J, the gap between germline ends came to 15 bases. The CDR3 has 16 residues. The germline V gene encodes CDR1 MDHEN and CDR2 SYDVKM. CDR3 region: CASSLVGDRMSYEQYF. In nucleotides, the CDR3 is TGTGCCAGCAGTTTAGTCGGCGACAGGATGTCCTACGAGCAGTACTTC. Together with reference TRBV28 and TRBJ2-7, the CDR3 gives the full variable domain: DVKVTQSSRYLVKRTGEKVFLECVQDMDHENMFWYRQDPGLGLRLIYFSYDVKMKEKGDIPEGYSVSREKKERFSLILESASTNQTSMYLCASSLVGDRMSYEQYFGPGTRLTVT.

The chain carries TRBV5-4 and TRBJ2-2, with a tentative D call TRBD1 (6 bases). V lost 0 bases to trimming and J lost 4 bases, with 7 bases between them. The CDR3 is 14 amino acids. Per the germline V gene, CDR1 is SGHNT and CDR2 is YYREEE (reference sequence). The CDR3 here is CASSLAGVTGELFF. The DNA for the CDR3 is TGTGCCAGCAGCTTGGCAGGGGTCACCGGGGAGCTGTTTTTT.

V is TRBV19 and J is TRBJ1-6, with 8 nucleotides matching TRBD1. Germline-derived CDR1 and CDR2 are LNHDA and SQIVND (reference sequence). V lost 6 bases and J lost 9; bases outside the gene matches: 13. This CDR3 comprises 16 residues. The CDR3 nucleotides are TGTGCCAGTAGCCCCGGCAGGGGGCGCGTTTTTTCACCCCTCCACTTT. Residues: CASSPGRGRVFSPLHF.

Only one count was recorded for this clone. The genes are TRBV19 and TRBJ2-6; 11 nucleotides line up with TRBD1. Germline lookup yields CDR1 LNHDA and CDR2 SQIVND (reference sequence). There are 17 residues in the CDR3. The trim removed 3 bases at V and 2 bases at J, leaving 3 bases unmatched. DNA of the CDR3: TGTGCCAGTAGTATCACGGACAGGGGGCCTGGGGCCAACGTCCTGACTTTC. Protein sequence: CASSITDRGPGANVLTF.

This clone was seen a single time. V is TRBV30 and J is TRBJ1-1; 7 nucleotides line up with TRBD1. Germline trimming cut 3 bases from V and 6 bases from J; bases unmatched to any gene: 4. The germline V gene encodes CDR1 GTSNPN and CDR2 SVGIG (reference sequence). The CDR3 totals 12 residues. The CDR3 here is CAWSRGIAEAFF. The CDR3 DNA is TGTGCCTGGAGCAGGGGGATCGCTGAAGCTTTCTTT. Supplemented by reference TRBV30 and TRBJ1-1, the full variable domain reads SQTIHQWPATLVQPVGSPLSLECTVEGTSNPNLYWYRQAAGRGLQLLFYSVGIGQISSEVPQNLSASRPQDRQFILSSKKLLLSDSGFYLCAWSRGIAEAFFGQGTRLTVV.

The genes are TRBV5-4 and TRBJ2-4; perhaps TRBD2 as D (5 bases). Deletions cut 3 bases from V and 1 base from J, with 20 bases between. The CDR3 covers 18 residues. Germline V gives CDR1 SGHNT, CDR2 YYREEE (reference sequence). The CDR3 nucleotides are TGTGCCAGCAGCTCGTCAAATACTAGAAGAGAGGCCAAAAACATTCAGTACTTC. It specifies CASSSSNTRREAKNIQYF.

V and J are TRBV5-1 and TRBJ1-1, with 10 bases matching TRBD1. CDR1 and CDR2 from the germline V gene are SGHRS and YFSETQ. The CDR3 sequence is 15 residues long. V shed 4 bases and J 1 base; nucleotides not matched to a gene: 4. The CDR3 DNA follows: TGCGCCAGCAGCCCGCGACAGGGGGCGAACACTGAAGCTTTCTTT. It is translated as CASSPRQGANTEAFF.

This clone was recorded once. The chain recombines TRBV5-4 with TRBJ1-1; weak D call: TRBD1 (5 bases). With 4 bases removed from V and 4 bases from J, the gap between germline ends came to 14 bases. The length of the CDR3 is 14 residues. Germline CDR1 reads SGHNT; CDR2 reads YYREEE (reference sequence). The chain's CDR3 is CASSRRGEGTEAFF. In DNA, the CDR3 is TGTGCCAGCAGCAGGCGGGGGGAGGGCACTGAAGCTTTCTTT.

The rearrangement uses TRBV27 and TRBJ1-1; D might be TRBD1 (5 bases). CDR1 MNHEY and CDR2 SMNVEV come from the germline V gene (reference sequence). The CDR3 runs to 12 residues. The V gene lost 2 bases and the J gene lost 7 bases, with 8 bases spanning the gap. CDR3 residues: CASSLQTGEAFF. In DNA form, the CDR3 reads TGTGCCAGCAGTTTACAAACAGGTGAAGCTTTCTTT.

This rearrangement joins TRBV9 to TRBJ2-7; 8 positions agree with TRBD1. Germline trimming cut 0 bases from V and 6 bases from J; bases unmatched to any gene: 11. Germline V lookup: CDR1 SGDLS, CDR2 YYNGEE. CDR3 size: 16 residues. The CDR3 bases are TGTGCCAGCAGCGTAGTCCCAGGGGGCCCCAGGGGCGAGCAGTACTTC. Its protein product is CASSVVPGGPRGEQYF. Full variable domain (outside the CDR3, taken from reference TRBV9 and TRBJ2-7): DSGVTQTPKHLITATGQRVTLRCSPRSGDLSVYWYQQSLDQGLQFLIQYYNGEERAKGNILERFSAQQFPDLHSELNLSSLELGDSALYFCASSVVPGGPRGEQYFGPGTRLTVT.

This clone was observed a single time. The chain is built from TRBV7-9 and TRBJ1-6; 10 bases agree with TRBD1. The CDR3 is made up of 15 amino acids. With V trimmed by 5 bases and J by 5 bases, 3 bases remained unmatched. In germline, CDR1 is SEHNR, CDR2 FQNEAQ (reference sequence). CDR3: CASSQDRGHNSPLHF. The CDR3 coding sequence is TGTGCCAGCAGCCAAGACAGGGGGCATAATTCACCCCTCCACTTT.

In DNA, the CDR3 is TGTGCCAGCAGTTCCCCGTGGGGAGCTAACTATGGCTACACCTTC. This translates into CASSSPWGANYGYTF. The rearrangement joins TRBV6-5 to TRBJ1-2; unclear D gene. V shed 4 bases and J shed 0 bases, with 12 bases lying between them. The CDR3 consists of 15 residues. Germline CDR1 reads MNHEY; CDR2 reads SVGAGI.